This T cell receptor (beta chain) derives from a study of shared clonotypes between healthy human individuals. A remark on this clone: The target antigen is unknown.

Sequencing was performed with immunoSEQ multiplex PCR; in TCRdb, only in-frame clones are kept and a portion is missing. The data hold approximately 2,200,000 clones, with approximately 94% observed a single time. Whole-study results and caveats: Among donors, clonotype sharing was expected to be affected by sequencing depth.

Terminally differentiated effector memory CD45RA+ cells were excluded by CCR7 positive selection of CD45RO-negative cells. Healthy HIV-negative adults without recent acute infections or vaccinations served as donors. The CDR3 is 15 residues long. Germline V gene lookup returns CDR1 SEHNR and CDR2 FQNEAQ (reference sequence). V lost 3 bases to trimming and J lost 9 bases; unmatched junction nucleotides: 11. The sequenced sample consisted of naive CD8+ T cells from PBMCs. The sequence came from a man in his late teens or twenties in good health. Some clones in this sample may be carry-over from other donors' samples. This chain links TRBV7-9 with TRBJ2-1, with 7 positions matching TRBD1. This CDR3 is CASSFGRDRRREQFF. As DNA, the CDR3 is TGTGCCAGCAGCTTTGGCCGGGACAGACGACGTGAGCAGTTCTTC.